The source of this TCR beta chain is a study of control samples from healthy donors and cancer patients. Germline CDR1 is MNHEY and CDR2 is SMNVEV (reference sequence). There are 15 residues in the CDR3. Unmatched junction bases numbered 10, after V lost 3 bases and J lost 14 bases. Sequenced by immunoSEQ multiplex PCR; TCRdb stores in-frame clones only, minus some. The sample holds around 150,000 clones, less than 95% seen once. The clonotype originates from a man in his sixties with colorectal cancer. The sequenced sample consisted of PBMCs. The V gene is TRBV27, the J gene TRBJ1-6; TRBD1 matches at 10 bases. The CDR3 loop reads CASSFRTGGFLSLHF. In nucleotides, the CDR3 is TGTGCCAGCAGTTTCCGGACAGGGGGGTTTTTGTCCCTCCACTTT.